These 26 T cell receptor beta chains were sequenced from one sample in a study of CD8 T cells in ankylosing spondylitis. Study-level results: Seven to nine highly homologous variants formed a TCR beta motif that appeared characteristic of ankylosing spondylitis blood.

Each CDR3 protein is one row after TCRdb ran MiXCR on the 5' RACE reads. The sample lists a few hundred thousand distinct CDR3 sequences; about 12% were seen once. Their cognate antigens are unknown. Sequencing used blood, either unsorted or a sorted T cell fraction (not recorded which). The source is a male donor with ankylosing spondylitis.

The chain is built from TRBV30 and TRBJ2-4, with 11 bases that match TRBD2. Germline CDR1 and CDR2: GTSNPN and SVGIG (reference sequence). This CDR3 comprises 16 residues. Losses at the gene ends were 3 bases for V and 12 bases for J; bases not matched to a gene: 16. The chain's CDR3 is CAWSRGTSGTMGGQYF. The CDR3 DNA is TGTGCCTGGAGCCGAGGGACTAGCGGAACGATGGGGGGTCAGTACTTC. Filled out from reference TRBV30 and TRBJ2-4, the complete variable domain reads SQTIHQWPATLVQPVGSPLSLECTVEGTSNPNLYWYRQAAGRGLQLLFYSVGIGQISSEVPQNLSASRPQDRQFILSSKKLLLSDSGFYLCAWSRGTSGTMGGQYFGAGTRLSVL.

This chain links TRBV20-1 with TRBJ2-5, with a tentative D call TRBD2 (7 bases). The CDR3 sequence is 14 residues long. Trimming took 4 bases from V and 1 from J, leaving 13 bases between them. Germline V gene data show CDR1 as DFQATT and CDR2 as SNEGSKA (reference sequence). The CDR3 loop is CSATEGGGQETQYF. The CDR3 DNA reads TGCAGTGCTACTGAGGGAGGGGGCCAAGAGACCCAGTACTTC.

This clonotype was seen a handful of times. V usage is TRBV6-2 or TRBV6-3 and J usage is TRBJ2-1, with D possibly being TRBD1 (5 bases). CDR1 and CDR2 (germline): MNHEY, SVGEGT. Between the trimmed V and J ends, which lost 7 bases and 3 bases, there was a span of 13 bases. This CDR3 contains 14 residues. CDR3 sequence: CASTTTDNYNEQFF. CDR3 DNA: TGTGCCAGCACCACTACGGACAACTACAATGAGCAGTTCTTC.

CDR3 bases: TGTGCCAGCAGCATCCGGACTAGCGGGTGGTACAATGAGCAGTTCTTC. The encoded protein is CASSIRTSGWYNEQFF. The chain couples TRBV11-2 to TRBJ2-1, with 11 nucleotides matching TRBD2. The ends lost 5 bases at V and 4 bases at J; junction bases unmatched: 7. Germline V gene lookup returns CDR1 SGHAT and CDR2 FQNNGV. This CDR3 has 16 residues. Variable domain in full (rest from reference TRBV11-2 and TRBJ2-1): EAGVAQSPRYKIIEKRQSVAFWCNPISGHATLYWYQQILGQGPKLLIQFQNNGVVDDSQLPKDRFSAERLKGVDSTLKIQPAKLEDSAVYLCASSIRTSGWYNEQFFGPGTRLTVL.

The chain combines TRBV20-1 with TRBJ2-5, with 8 bases lining up with TRBD2. This CDR3 region has 16 residues. CDR1 and CDR2 from the germline V gene are DFQATT and SNEGSKA (reference sequence). J lost 1 base, V lost 1 base, and 8 bases had no gene match. CDR3 in DNA: TGCAGTGCTAGAGGGGCTAGCGGGCCCTTCCAAGAGACCCAGTACTTC. Amino acids: CSARGASGPFQETQYF.

The CDR3, as DNA: TGTGCCAGCAGTCCCGTTATGGGGATTGCGGCAGATACGCAGTATTTT. Translating gives CASSPVMGIAADTQYF. V usage is TRBV3-1 and J usage is TRBJ2-3; no reliable D call. CDR1 and CDR2 (germline): LGHDT, YNNKEL (reference sequence). CDR3 length: 16 residues. V lost 6 bases, J lost 4 bases, and 20 bases lay in between.

There are a few counts of this clonotype. The chain is built from TRBV7-9 and TRBJ2-5; D is uncertain. This CDR3 contains 12 residues. Looked up from germline, CDR1 is SEHNR and CDR2 is FQNEAQ (reference sequence). V lost 4 bases to trimming and J lost 5 bases, with 8 bases between them. This chain's CDR3 is CASSSIGETQYF. CDR3 bases: TGTGCCAGCAGCTCTATAGGGGAGACCCAGTACTTC.

The V gene is TRBV29-1, the J gene TRBJ2-5; TRBD1 is a possible D gene (5 bases). This CDR3 spans 12 amino acids. Looked up from germline, CDR1 is SQVTM and CDR2 is ANQGSEA. V lost 7 bases and J 1 base, leaving 10 bases between the germline ends. This CDR3 is CSGLGVQETQYF. The DNA of the CDR3 is TGCAGCGGGTTAGGGGTCCAAGAGACCCAGTACTTC.

The V call is TRBV11-2, the J call TRBJ2-6; D perhaps matches TRBD2 (7 bases). In germline, CDR1 is SGHAT, CDR2 FQNNGV. This CDR3 comprises 17 residues. V lost 6 bases to trimming and J lost 0 bases, with 15 bases between them. CDR3 nucleotides: TGTGCCAGCAGTTCGCGGGGGCCGAGCTCTGGGGCCAACGTCCTGACTTTC. Its translation: CASSSRGPSSGANVLTF.

The chain employs TRBV20-1 and TRBJ2-1; D might be TRBD2 (6 bases). CDR3 size: 13 residues. Trimming removed 3 bases at V and 10 bases at J, with 16 bases between. Germline V gene sequence: CDR1 DFQATT, CDR2 SNEGSKA (reference sequence). The CDR3 nucleotides read TGCAGTGCTAGGGGCCGGAGGGAAGGGGAGCAGTTCTTC. It encodes CSARGRREGEQFF.

The V and J genes are TRBV16 and TRBJ2-1; TRBD1 is a possible D gene (5 bases). V was clipped by 4 bases and J by 0 bases, with 13 bases between them. The CDR3 totals 16 residues. The germline V gene has CDR1 KGHSY and CDR2 FQNENV. As DNA, the CDR3 is TGTGCCAGCAGCCTCTCGCGCCAGGGCTCCTACAATGAGCAGTTCTTC. This translates into CASSLSRQGSYNEQFF. Supplemented by reference TRBV16 and TRBJ2-1, the full variable domain reads GEEVAQTPKHLVRGEGQKAKLYCAPIKGHSYVFWYQQVLKNEFKFLISFQNENVFDETGMPKERFSAKCLPNSPCSLEIQATKLEDSAVYFCASSLSRQGSYNEQFFGPGTRLTVL.

This clonotype appeared many times. The chain has TRBV5-1 and TRBJ1-2, with a weak D call TRBD1 (6 bases). This CDR3 spans 13 amino acids. Trimming removed 3 bases at V and 6 bases at J, with 12 bases between. Germline loops: CDR1 SGHRS, CDR2 YFSETQ. CDR3 coding DNA: TGCGCCAGCAGCTGGAGGACAGCAGATGGCTACACCTTC. Amino acid sequence: CASSWRTADGYTF. Variable domain in full (rest from reference TRBV5-1 and TRBJ1-2): KAGVTQTPRYLIKTRGQQVTLSCSPISGHRSVSWYQQTPGQGLQFLFEYFSETQRNKGNFPGRFSGRQFSNSRSEMNVSTLELGDSALYLCASSWRTADGYTFGSGTRLTVV.

This clonotype was counted many times. The chain uses TRBV9 and TRBJ2-5; 12 bases line up with TRBD2. This CDR3 is 16 amino acids long. Germline V gives CDR1 SGDLS, CDR2 YYNGEE. V shed 1 base and J 5 bases; nucleotides not matched to a gene: 6. CDR3 bases: TGTGCCAGCAGCGTACTAGCGGGAGGGCCGGGCGAGACCCAGTACTTC. Residues: CASSVLAGGPGETQYF.

The J gene is TRBJ1-1, the V gene TRBV20-1, with D uncertain. The CDR3 has 12 amino acids. CDR1 DFQATT and CDR2 SNEGSKA come from the germline V gene (reference sequence). With 6 bases removed from V and 0 bases from J, the gap between germline ends came to 8 bases. CDR3 sequence (DNA): TGCAGTGCCGCAGTCTTGAACACTGAAGCTTTCTTT. This codes for CSAAVLNTEAFF.

The CDR3 DNA reads as TGCGCCAGCAGCCTAAGCCGAGGGGGGACCAACACCGGGGAGCTGTTTTTT. Its translation is CASSLSRGGTNTGELFF. The rearrangement joins TRBV4-1 to TRBJ2-2; possibly TRBD1 or TRBD2 for D (6 bases each). This CDR3 has 17 amino acids. V dropped 4 bases and J dropped 2 bases, with 17 bases sitting between them. CDR1 MGHRA and CDR2 YSYEKL come from the germline V gene.

The sample holds a few counts of this clonotype. This chain connects TRBV20-1 to TRBJ2-5; 7 nucleotides match TRBD2. Germline CDR1 DFQATT, CDR2 SNEGSKA (reference sequence). The CDR3 runs to 14 residues. The V segment lost 2 bases and the J segment 4 bases; nucleotides outside the gene matches: 7. In DNA, the CDR3 is TGCAGTGCTAGAAAGACTAGCCGGAGAGAGACCCAGTACTTC. Translation: CSARKTSRRETQYF.

The J gene is TRBJ2-7, the V gene TRBV3-1; D is unclear. Trimming removed 0 bases at V and 7 bases at J, with 13 bases between. Germline V gene lookup returns CDR1 LGHDT and CDR2 YNNKEL (reference sequence). The CDR3 is 14 residues long. As DNA, the CDR3 is TGTGCCAGCAGCCAAGACGGCGGCCCCCGAGAGCAGTACTTC. It encodes CASSQDGGPREQYF.

This clonotype was found many times. This sequence joins TRBV7-9 and TRBJ1-5; the D gene is possibly TRBD1 (5 bases). The CDR3 is 13 residues long. V lost 5 bases and J 5 bases, leaving 10 bases between the germline ends. The V gene's germline CDR1 is SEHNR and CDR2 FQNEAQ (reference sequence). The CDR3 DNA follows: TGTGCCAGCAGCCCATGGGGGGATCAGCCCCAGCATTTT. Residues: CASSPWGDQPQHF. Together with reference TRBV7-9 and TRBJ1-5, the CDR3 gives the full variable domain: DTGVSQNPRHKITKRGQNVTFRCDPISEHNRLYWYRQTLGQGPEFLTYFQNEAQLEKSRLLSDRFSAERPKGSFSTLEIQRTEQGDSAMYLCASSPWGDQPQHFGDGTRLSIL.

The chain links TRBV3-1 to TRBJ2-3, with 7 bases identical to TRBD2. Germline lookup yields CDR1 LGHDT and CDR2 YNNKEL (reference sequence). The length of the CDR3 is 18 residues. J gave up 5 bases and V 0 bases, and 14 bases lay outside the gene matches. In DNA form, the CDR3 reads TGTGCCAGCAGCCAAGAATCGGGGGGAGGGCCCGGGATAGATACGCAGTATTTT. Translating gives CASSQESGGGPGIDTQYF.

The table lists this clonotype with a few counts. This chain links TRBV5-6 with TRBJ2-7; weak D call: TRBD1 (5 bases). The V gene's germline CDR1 is SGHDT and CDR2 YYEEEE. The CDR3 runs 13 residues. Trimming stripped 1 base from V and 7 bases from J, with 12 bases between. The chain's CDR3 is CASSLSRVGEQYV. The CDR3 nucleotides are TGTGCCAGCAGCTTGAGCAGGGTGGGGGAGCAGTACGTC.

The V gene is TRBV9, the J gene TRBJ2-1; no firm D call. Germline V lookup: CDR1 SGDLS, CDR2 YYNGEE. The CDR3 totals 13 residues. Trimming cost V 4 bases and J 4 bases, with 9 bases left between them. The CDR3 region is CASSPDMYNEQFF. The CDR3 DNA follows: TGTGCCAGCAGCCCTGACATGTACAATGAGCAGTTCTTC.

The rearrangement links TRBV5-1 to TRBJ2-7; a possible D gene is TRBD2 (5 bases). The V and J ends lost 5 bases and 2 bases respectively, with 11 bases between them. The CDR3 runs to 13 residues. The germline CDR1 and CDR2 sequences are SGHRS and YFSETQ. CDR3 protein: CASRREGTYEQYV. DNA for the CDR3: TGCGCCAGCAGACGAGAGGGTACCTACGAGCAGTACGTC.

This clonotype was seen a handful of times. This chain joins TRBV12-3 or TRBV12-4 and TRBJ1-5; 11 nucleotides agree with TRBD1. V was pared by 6 bases and J by 2 bases, with 12 bases of the junction left unmatched. This CDR3 has 18 residues. CDR3: CASSPGDRGISGNQPQHF. In nucleotides, the CDR3 is TGTGCCAGCAGCCCCGGGGACAGGGGGATATCGGGCAATCAGCCCCAGCATTTT.

This clonotype turned up a few times. This chain joins TRBV20-1 and TRBJ2-2, with unresolved D. This CDR3 is built from 13 residues. Germline loops: CDR1 DFQATT, CDR2 SNEGSKA (reference sequence). Trimming left V 2 bases short and J 6 bases short, with 10 bases between. In nucleotides, the CDR3 is TGCAGTGCTAGATATCGGAGTTCCGGGGAGCTGTTTTTT. This codes for CSARYRSSGELFF.

The V and J genes are TRBV28 and TRBJ1-1, with 8 bases fitting TRBD1. Germline V CDR1 and CDR2: MDHEN, SYDVKM. The CDR3 has 15 residues. With 6 bases clipped from V and 5 bases from J, the junction kept 11 bases outside the gene matches. The CDR3, as DNA: TGTGCCAGCAGACCTCCGGACAGGGACTGGACTGAAGCTTTCTTT. This translates into CASRPPDRDWTEAFF. Looking up the rest from reference TRBV28 and TRBJ1-1 gives the full variable domain: DVKVTQSSRYLVKRTGEKVFLECVQDMDHENMFWYRQDPGLGLRLIYFSYDVKMKEKGDIPEGYSVSREKKERFSLILESASTNQTSMYLCASRPPDRDWTEAFFGQGTRLTVV.

This clonotype appeared many times. J is TRBJ1-4 and V is TRBV18; 10 bases match TRBD1. Germline CDR1 reads KGHSH; CDR2 reads LQKENI. The length of the CDR3 is 14 residues. The V gene end was trimmed by 6 bases and the J gene end by 5 bases; junction bases not matched to a gene: 3. This CDR3 is CASSRDRGNEKLFF. CDR3 nucleotide sequence: TGTGCCAGCTCTCGGGACAGGGGAAATGAAAAACTGTTTTTT.